This T cell receptor beta chain is from a study of beta chain features in type 1 diabetes. Regarding this clone: Its antigen remains unidentified.

CDR3 length: 13 residues. Germline V gene data show CDR1 as MDHEN and CDR2 as SYDVKM. V lost 8 bases to trimming and J lost 3 bases, with 13 bases between them. All of the isolated RNA was reverse transcribed, so expressed TCRB transcripts were sequenced. Assay: immunoSEQ multiplex PCR; the TCRdb copy retains only in-frame clones and omits some. This sample has 300,000 or so clones, with about a tenth found just once. One heparinised draw, averaging about 116 mL, was taken per donor. Sorting of CD4+ naive, central memory, regulatory and stem cell-like memory cells was performed via CD45RO/CCR7/CD25/CD127/CD95/CD27. General study points: More deletions and fewer insertions at VDJ junctions were seen in type 1 diabetes patients. TCRB CDR3 length was moderately but significantly reduced in all four CD4+ subsets of Type 1 diabetes patients.

The TCR sequence derives from a young man with type 1 diabetes. The sequencing sample was made of central memory CD4+ T cells from blood. The V and J genes are TRBV28 and TRBJ1-2; D uncertain. The CDR3 is CASPRSGDYGYTF. CDR3 nucleotides: TGTGCCAGCCCCCGGAGTGGGGACTATGGCTACACCTTC.